Described below is a single TCR beta chain sequence and its context. Its antigen is not yet known. No much larger clone is present one base from it, and per-base qualities are unavailable. The CDR3 runs 16 amino acids, cysteine and phenylalanine included. Of all the DNA, just the CDR3 is kept, 48 bases in frame from base 1. From V the trimming removes 5 bases and from J it removes 7 bases, while the gene matches leave 11 bases of the junction unaccounted for. CDR1 and CDR2 were assigned from the germline V gene (reference sequence) as MNHEY and SMNVEV. Explained via the paper, the treatment or condition label denotes: about 20 received Ad26.COV2.S at low or high dose, single or two shots; about five received placebo; per-sample allocation not given. Repertoires of vaccine and placebo recipients were sequenced from samples collected on day 63 after the first injection. In Cohort 1b, 25 or so adults aged 18-55 years were enrolled at a single site in Boston, USA, between 29 July and 7 August 2020. Ad26.COV2.S was a replication-incompetent adenovirus type 26 vector expressing a prefusion-stabilized SARS-CoV-2 spike protein from the original Wuhan strain.

This entry comes from a study of Ad26.COV2.S vaccination and SARS-CoV-2 variants (dated by TCRdb to the early 2020s). Background for the entire study: Vaccine-arm donors were drawn from COV1001, a multicentre, randomized, double-blind, placebo-controlled phase I-IIa trial of Ad26.COV2.S in healthy adults. Dosing of Ad26.COV2.S was intramuscular, at either 5x10^10 or 1x10^11 viral particles, delivered as one shot or as two shots spaced 56 days apart. The specificity and breadth of SARS-CoV-2-reactive T cell receptors after Ad26.COV2.S vaccination were assessed by TCRbeta repertoire sequencing. A total of 32 samples were included in the TCR-sequenced set, comprising 19 Ad26.COV2.S vaccine recipients, 5 placebo recipients and 8 SARS-CoV-2 convalescent individuals. Trial participants were randomized into five groups of five, in which low-dose or high-dose Ad26.COV2.S was given once or twice, or placebo was given on both occasions. Investigators remained blinded to trial group allocation during experiments and outcome assessment. Study-level results and caveats: The study was not powered for comparison of responses between vaccine doses or regimens. Comparable non-spike TCR breadth was observed between vaccine and placebo recipients, consistent with only spike being contained in the vaccine. After vaccination, spike-specific CD8+ and CD4+ T cell responses were reported to show substantial breadth. It was noted by the authors that total T cell responses may have been underestimated by the TCR breadth and depth analyses. Spike-specific TCR breadth was higher in Ad26.COV2.S recipients than in placebo recipients (P = 0.0014).

TCRbeta CDR3 regions were sequenced with the immunoSEQ Assay. After extraction, genomic DNA underwent amplification by bias-controlled multiplex PCR, followed by high-throughput sequencing. As for the original processing: To quantify the absolute abundance of each unique TCRbeta CDR3 region, sequences were collapsed and filtered. T cell fraction was estimated by normalizing TCRbeta template counts to usable DNA, with usable DNA measured through amplification of reference genes found in all nucleated cells. Repertoire TCRs were annotated as SARS-CoV-2-specific when V gene, CDR3 amino acid sequence and J gene were exactly matched to a known reactive TCR set. The reference SARS-CoV-2 TCR set was obtained from MIRA and was filtered for enrichment in COVID-19-positive ImmuneCODE repertoires, whereby public or cross-reactive TCRs were removed. Using the MIRA antigens, annotated TCRs were further analysed by specific ORF or by position within an ORF. Depth was the summed frequency of annotated unique rearrangements, while breadth was defined as annotated unique rearrangements over total unique productive rearrangements. Two-sided Wilcoxon rank-sum tests were applied when comparing TCR breadth between groups. TCRdb limited this immuneACCESS table to in-frame rearrangements with V and J called. A share of clones is missing; checked studies link under half to unresolved V genes, and the rest is unexplained. Clone size and V and J calls were adopted from that table, with D and trimming inferred from the DNA. This sample gives approximately 250,000 clones in total; around 88% of them show up just once. Together, the top ten hold about 2.7% of the sample.

The sample was peripheral blood, taken in a trial of Ad26.COV2.S vaccine versus placebo. The sequence was collected from a person aged 18 to 59 who received the Ad26.COV2.S COVID-19 vaccine or a placebo. The chain joins TRBV27 to TRBJ2-1, with TRBD2 matching 10 junction bases. DNA sequence: TGTGCCAGCAGTCCGTCAAGCGGGAGGGCAGGGAATGAGCAGTTCTTC. Translated, it reads CASSPSSGRAGNEQFF.